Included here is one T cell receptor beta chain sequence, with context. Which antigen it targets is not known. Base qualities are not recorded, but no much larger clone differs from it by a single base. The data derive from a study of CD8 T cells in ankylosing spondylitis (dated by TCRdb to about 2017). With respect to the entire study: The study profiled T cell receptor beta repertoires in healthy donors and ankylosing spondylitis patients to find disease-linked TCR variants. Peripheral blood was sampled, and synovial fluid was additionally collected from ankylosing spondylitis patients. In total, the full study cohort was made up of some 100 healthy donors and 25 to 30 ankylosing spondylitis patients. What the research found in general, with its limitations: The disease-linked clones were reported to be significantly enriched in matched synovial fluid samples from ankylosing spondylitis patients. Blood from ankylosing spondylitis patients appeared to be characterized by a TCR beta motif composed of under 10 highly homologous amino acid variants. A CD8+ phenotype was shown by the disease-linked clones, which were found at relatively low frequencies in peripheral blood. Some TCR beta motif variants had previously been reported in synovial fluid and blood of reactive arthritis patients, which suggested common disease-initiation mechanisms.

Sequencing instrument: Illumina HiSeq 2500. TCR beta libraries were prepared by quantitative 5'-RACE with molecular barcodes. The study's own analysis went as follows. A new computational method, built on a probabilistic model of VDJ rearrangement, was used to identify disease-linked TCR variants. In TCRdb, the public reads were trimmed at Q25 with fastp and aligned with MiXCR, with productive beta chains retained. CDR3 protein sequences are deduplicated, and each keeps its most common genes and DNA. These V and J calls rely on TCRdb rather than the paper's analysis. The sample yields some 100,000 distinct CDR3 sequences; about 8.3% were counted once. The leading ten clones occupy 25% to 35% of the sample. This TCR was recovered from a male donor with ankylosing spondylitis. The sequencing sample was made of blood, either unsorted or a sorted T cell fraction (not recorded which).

The DNA reads TGTGCCAGCAGCGGAGCGGGGGTAGACGAGCAGTACTTC. The encoded protein is CASSGAGVDEQYF. Recombination linked TRBV7-9 to TRBJ2-7; the central 8 bases match TRBD2. The CDR1 and CDR2 encoded by the germline V gene (reference sequence) are SEHNR and FQNEAQ. Reading from cysteine to phenylalanine, the CDR3 counts 13 amino acids. The kept DNA is CDR3 alone, 39 bases in frame from the first base. The germline V end is reduced by 5 bases and the J end by 5 bases; junction bases left unmatched: 5. The variable domain in full, with residues beyond the CDR3 obtained from the reference TRBV7-9 and TRBJ2-7 genes, is DTGVSQNPRHKITKRGQNVTFRCDPISEHNRLYWYRQTLGQGPEFLTYFQNEAQLEKSRLLSDRFSAERPKGSFSTLEIQRTEQGDSAMYLCASSGAGVDEQYFGPGTRLTVT.